One sample yielded the 22 T cell receptor beta chains listed below, sequenced in a study of cytomegalovirus exposure and HLA in healthy donors. This PCR relied on a set of 60 Vbeta primers and 13 Jbeta primers. Measured with immunoSEQ multiplex PCR; TCRdb has only the in-frame clones, and not every one. This sample's table reports under 200,000 clones. Sample: PBMCs. The receptor set was obtained from a man between 25 and 39 years old in good health and CMV-seronegative.

This chain connects TRBV6-6 to TRBJ2-3; TRBD2 is a possible D gene (5 bases). The CDR3 loop spans 16 amino acids. Trimming took 0 bases from V and 8 from J, leaving 18 bases between them. Germline CDR1 MNHNY, CDR2 SVGAGI (reference sequence). CDR3 sequence reads: CASSYSFTVREGTQYF. The DNA for the CDR3 is TGTGCCAGCAGTTACTCGTTCACCGTTCGCGAGGGTACGCAGTATTTT.

This chain connects TRBV7-9 to TRBJ1-1, with D perhaps TRBD1 (6 bases). With 8 bases removed from V and 6 bases from J, the gap between germline ends came to 10 bases. The germline CDR1 and CDR2 sequences are SEHNR and FQNEAQ (reference sequence). This CDR3 spans 11 amino acids. CDR3 DNA sequence: TGTGCCAGCGACGACAGGCCTGAAGCTTTCTTT. Its translation is CASDDRPEAFF.

The chain uses TRBV5-4 and TRBJ1-1; perhaps TRBD1 as D (5 bases). The CDR3 loop spans 14 amino acids. V lost 0 bases to trimming and J lost 3 bases, with 9 bases between them. The germline gives CDR1 SGHNT, CDR2 YYREEE (reference sequence). Written as DNA, the CDR3 is TGTGCCAGCAGCTTGGGACAGCGATACACTGAAGCTTTCTTT. It specifies CASSLGQRYTEAFF.

The chain combines TRBV6-1 with TRBJ2-7; 7 bases align to TRBD1. The J segment lost 4 bases and the V segment lost 6 bases, leaving 12 bases of the junction unmatched. CDR3 size: 15 residues. Germline CDR1 reads MNHNS; CDR2 reads SASEGT. The CDR3 nucleotides are TGTGCCAGCAGCGCCGGGACAGTGCGTAGGTACGAGCAGTACTTC. It translates to CASSAGTVRRYEQYF.

The rearrangement uses TRBV14 and TRBJ1-4; D might be TRBD1 (5 bases). From germline, CDR1 is SGHDN and CDR2 FVKESK. The CDR3 spans 14 residues. Trimming shortened V by 4 bases and J by 7 bases, and 13 bases separated the two germline ends. In DNA form, the CDR3 reads TGTGCCAGCAGCCGGCCAGGGCAGACTGAAAAACTGTTTTTT. The encoded protein is CASSRPGQTEKLFF. Full variable domain (remainder filled in from reference TRBV14 and TRBJ1-4): EAGVTQFPSHSVIEKGQTVTLRCDPISGHDNLYWYRRVMGKEIKFLLHFVKESKQDESGMPNNRFLAERTGGTYSTLKVQPAELEDSGVYFCASSRPGQTEKLFFGSGTQLSVL.

V is TRBV5-6 and J is TRBJ1-6, with D maybe TRBD1 (5 bases). Trimming took off 0 bases at V and 4 bases at J, with 5 bases between the two ends. Germline assignment: CDR1 SGHDT and CDR2 YYEEEE. The length of the CDR3 is 14 residues. The CDR3 bases are TGTGCCAGCAGCTTGGGACAGTATAATTCACCCCTCCACTTT. Protein sequence: CASSLGQYNSPLHF.

This chain links TRBV27 with TRBJ2-1; 7 bases align to TRBD2. The CDR3 is 16 amino acids. Germline CDR1 is MNHEY and CDR2 is SMNVEV (reference sequence). Trimming took 5 bases from V and 2 from J; bases not matched to a gene: 9. This CDR3 reads CASSPQPSGAYNEQFF. DNA of the CDR3: TGTGCCAGCAGTCCACAGCCTAGCGGAGCCTACAATGAGCAGTTCTTC.

The chain links TRBV4-1 to TRBJ1-1; D may be TRBD1 (6 bases). Per germline, CDR1 MGHRA and CDR2 YSYEKL. The CDR3 spans 14 residues. Trimming removed 5 bases at V and 4 bases at J, with 14 bases between. The CDR3 reads CASSYQGLSTEAFF. DNA of the CDR3: TGCGCCAGCAGCTACCAGGGGTTGAGCACTGAAGCTTTCTTT.

The V gene is TRBV2, the J gene TRBJ1-1; 8 bases agree with TRBD1. V lost 6 bases and J lost 1; bases outside the gene matches: 4. CDR1 SNHLY and CDR2 FYNNEI come from the germline V gene. This CDR3 contains 14 residues. In nucleotides, the CDR3 is TGTGCCAGCAGGCAGGGGGCCAGGAACACTGAAGCTTTCTTT. Translation gives CASRQGARNTEAFF.

The genes are TRBV10-3 and TRBJ2-1; weak D call: TRBD1 (6 bases). This CDR3 is 13 amino acids long. V shed 7 bases and J shed 1 base, with 8 bases lying between them. Germline V lookup: CDR1 ENHRY, CDR2 SYGVKD. In nucleotides, the CDR3 is TGTGCCATCAAGACAGGATCCTACAATGAGCAGTTCTTC. This codes for CAIKTGSYNEQFF.

V usage is TRBV7-6 and J usage is TRBJ2-1; 9 positions match TRBD2. The CDR3 covers 16 residues. V lost 1 base and J lost 3; bases outside the gene matches: 4. The germline V gene has CDR1 SGHVS and CDR2 FNYEAQ. CDR3 sequence (DNA): TGTGCCAGCAGCTTAGGCGGGGGGGGGAGCTACAATGAGCAGTTCTTC. Translated: CASSLGGGGSYNEQFF.

The chain links TRBV4-2 to TRBJ2-1; the D is unclear. V was cut by 0 bases and J by 8 bases, with 17 bases left in between. The CDR3 length is 16 residues. From germline, CDR1 is LGHNA and CDR2 YNFKEQ. The CDR3 spells CASSQDPTTPPDEQFF. Here the CDR3 DNA reads TGTGCCAGCAGCCAAGATCCCACTACTCCTCCCGATGAGCAGTTCTTC.

This chain uses TRBV2 with TRBJ1-5; 8 bases agree with TRBD1. Trimming removed 8 bases from V and 2 bases from J; junction bases left unmatched: 5. CDR1 and CDR2 from the germline V gene are SNHLY and FYNNEI. The CDR3 loop spans 14 amino acids. The CDR3 nucleotides read TGTGCCAGCTCACCGGGACAGGGCAATCAGCCCCAGCATTTT. It encodes CASSPGQGNQPQHF.

This chain connects TRBV7-3 to TRBJ2-3, with TRBD2 as a possible D gene (5 bases). Between the trimmed V and J ends, which lost 3 bases and 7 bases, there was a span of 8 bases. This CDR3 has 12 residues. Germline V gives CDR1 SGHTA, CDR2 FQGTGA. CDR3 amino acids: CASSFPSNTQYF. In DNA, the CDR3 is TGTGCCAGCAGCTTCCCTAGCAATACGCAGTATTTT.

The chain uses TRBV18 and TRBJ2-5; the D gene is possibly TRBD2 (5 bases). The V and J ends lost 3 bases and 5 bases respectively, with 19 bases between them. The CDR3 totals 16 residues. Germline-derived CDR1 and CDR2 are KGHSH and LQKENI. Written as DNA, the CDR3 is TGTGCCAGCTCACCGGTCGGAGGCCGTTCCGTCGAGACCCAGTACTTC. This gives the protein CASSPVGGRSVETQYF.

The chain employs TRBV14 and TRBJ2-6; possible D gene TRBD1, 6 bases. Trimming removed 0 bases from V and 6 bases from J, with 12 bases in between. From germline, CDR1 is SGHDN and CDR2 FVKESK. CDR3 length: 16 residues. CDR3 residues: CASSQERGTLANVLTF. The CDR3 DNA reads as TGTGCCAGCAGCCAAGAAAGAGGGACACTGGCCAACGTCCTGACTTTC.

V is TRBV28 and J is TRBJ2-2; D remains unclear. Deletions cut 7 bases from V and 6 bases from J, with 9 bases between. The CDR3 is 12 residues long. Germline CDR1 reads MDHEN; CDR2 reads SYDVKM. The CDR3 region is CASMYPSGELFF. CDR3 nucleotide sequence: TGTGCCAGCATGTATCCGTCCGGGGAGCTGTTTTTT.

Details on this clone: The germline gene is not matched at one end of the junction; a read error may be the cause. Other DNA sequences from this sample encode an identical CDR3 as well. This chain links TRBV4-3 with TRBJ1-1, with 8 bases fitting TRBD1. In germline, CDR1 is LGHNA, CDR2 YSLEER. The CDR3 length is 16 residues. DNA for the CDR3: TGCGCCAGCAGCCAAGAGGTAGCAGGGGGCTACACTGAGGCTTTCTTT. This sequence encodes CASSQEVAGGYTEAFF.

The chain employs TRBV6-1 and TRBJ1-5, with TRBD1 matching over 8 bases. V gave up 5 bases and J gave up 7 bases; unmatched junction bases: 4. This CDR3 has 13 residues. Germline V gene lookup returns CDR1 MNHNS and CDR2 SASEGT. The CDR3 DNA reads TGTGCCAGCAGTAGCACAGGGGGACAGCCCCAGCATTTT. Its translation is CASSSTGGQPQHF.

V is TRBV4-1 and J is TRBJ2-2, with D possibly being TRBD2 (6 bases). Germline V CDR1 and CDR2: MGHRA, YSYEKL. The CDR3 totals 15 residues. The ends were cut back, 2 bases at V and 4 bases at J, with 11 bases in the middle. The CDR3: CASSQRQGGTGELFF. CDR3 nucleotides: TGCGCCAGCAGCCAAAGGCAGGGAGGCACCGGGGAGCTGTTTTTT.

The J gene is TRBJ2-1, the V gene TRBV5-1; TRBD2 matches 11 bases. After removal of 4 bases from V and 7 bases from J, the junction contained 10 bases not matched to a gene. CDR3 length: 16 residues. Germline CDR1 reads SGHRS; CDR2 reads YFSETQ. The CDR3 coding sequence is TGCGCCAGCAGCGAGGGGGGACTAGCGGACTGGAATGAGCAGTTCTTC. Translation: CASSEGGLADWNEQFF.

The chain has TRBV2 and TRBJ2-5, with a tentative D call TRBD2 (6 bases). With the DNA end fitting TRBJ2-7 better, the J assignment may be wrong. Germline V gives CDR1 SNHLY, CDR2 FYNNEI. CDR3 length equals 14 residues. The CDR3 loop reads CASNGAGPPDEQYF. As DNA, the CDR3 is TGTGCCAGCAACGGTGCGGGACCGCCTGACGAGCAGTACTTC.